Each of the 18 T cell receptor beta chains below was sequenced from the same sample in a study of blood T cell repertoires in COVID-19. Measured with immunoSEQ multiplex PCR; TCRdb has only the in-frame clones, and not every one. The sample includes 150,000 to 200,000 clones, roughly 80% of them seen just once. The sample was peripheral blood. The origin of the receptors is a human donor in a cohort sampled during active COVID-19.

The CDR3 DNA is TGTGCCAGTAGTATAGATCTTGGCCAAAACGAGCAGTACTTC. This translates into CASSIDLGQNEQYF. The V call is TRBV19, the J call TRBJ2-7; D is ambiguous. The CDR3 covers 14 residues. Trimming took off 0 bases at V and 5 bases at J, with 11 bases between the two ends. Per the germline V gene, CDR1 is LNHDA and CDR2 is SQIVND (reference sequence).

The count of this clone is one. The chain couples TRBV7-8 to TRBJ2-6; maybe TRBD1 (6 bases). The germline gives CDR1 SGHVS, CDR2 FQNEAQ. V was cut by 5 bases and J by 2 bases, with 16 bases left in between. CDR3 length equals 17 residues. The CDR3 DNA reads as TGTGCCAGCAGCCCACCGCTTAGACAGGCTGGGGCCAACGTCCTGACTTTC. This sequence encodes CASSPPLRQAGANVLTF.

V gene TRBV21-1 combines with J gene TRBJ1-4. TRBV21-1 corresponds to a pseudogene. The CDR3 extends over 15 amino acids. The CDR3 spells CASSKWRGNNEKLFF. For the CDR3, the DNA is TGTGCCAGCAGCAAATGGCGGGGGAATAACGAAAAACTGTTTTTT.

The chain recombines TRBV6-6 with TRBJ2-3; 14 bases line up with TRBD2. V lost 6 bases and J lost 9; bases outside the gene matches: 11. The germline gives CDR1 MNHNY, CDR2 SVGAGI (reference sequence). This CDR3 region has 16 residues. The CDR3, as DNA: TGTGCCAGCAGCGCCCCGACTAGCGGGGGGGCAGGGACGCAGTATTTT. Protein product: CASSAPTSGGAGTQYF.

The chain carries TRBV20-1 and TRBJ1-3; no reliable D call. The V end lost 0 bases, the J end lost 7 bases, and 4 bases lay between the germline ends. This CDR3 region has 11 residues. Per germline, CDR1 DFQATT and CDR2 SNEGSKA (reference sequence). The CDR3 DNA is TGCAGTGCTAGAGACCTGAACACCATATATTTT. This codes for CSARDLNTIYF.

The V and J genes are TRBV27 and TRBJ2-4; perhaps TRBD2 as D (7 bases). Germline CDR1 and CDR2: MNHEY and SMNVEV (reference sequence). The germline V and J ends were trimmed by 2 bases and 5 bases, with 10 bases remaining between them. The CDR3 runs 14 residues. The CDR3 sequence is CASSLGGAQNIQYF. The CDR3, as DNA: TGTGCCAGCAGTTTAGGGGGGGCGCAAAACATTCAGTACTTC.

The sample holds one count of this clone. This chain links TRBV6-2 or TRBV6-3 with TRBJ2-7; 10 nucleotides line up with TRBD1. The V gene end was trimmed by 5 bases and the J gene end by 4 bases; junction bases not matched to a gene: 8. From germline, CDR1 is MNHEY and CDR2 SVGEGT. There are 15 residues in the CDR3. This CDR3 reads CASSPGQGVNYEQYF. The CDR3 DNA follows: TGTGCCAGCAGTCCCGGACAGGGGGTTAATTACGAGCAGTACTTC.

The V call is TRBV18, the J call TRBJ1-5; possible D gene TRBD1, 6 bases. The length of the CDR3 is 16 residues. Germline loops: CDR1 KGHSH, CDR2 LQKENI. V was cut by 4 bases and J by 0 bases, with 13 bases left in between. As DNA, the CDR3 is TGTGCCAGCTCACAGTCTCAGGGGTATAGCAATCAGCCCCAGCATTTT. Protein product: CASSQSQGYSNQPQHF.

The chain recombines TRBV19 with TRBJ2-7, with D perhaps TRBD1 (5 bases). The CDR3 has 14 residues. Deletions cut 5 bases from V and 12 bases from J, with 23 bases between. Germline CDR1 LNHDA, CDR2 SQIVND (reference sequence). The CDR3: CASSPLNTQGGVYF. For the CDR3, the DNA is TGTGCCAGTAGTCCCCTTAATACTCAGGGTGGTGTGTACTTC. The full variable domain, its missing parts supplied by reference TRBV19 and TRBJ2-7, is DGGITQSPKYLFRKEGQNVTLSCEQNLNHDAMYWYRQDPGQGLRLIYYSQIVNDFQKGDIAEGYSVSREKKESFPLTVTSAQKNPTAFYLCASSPLNTQGGVYFGPGTRLTVT.

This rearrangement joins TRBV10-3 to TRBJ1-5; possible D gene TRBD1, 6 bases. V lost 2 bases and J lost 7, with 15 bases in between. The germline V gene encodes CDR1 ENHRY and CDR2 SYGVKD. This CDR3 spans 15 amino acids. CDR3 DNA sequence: TGTGCCATCAGTGAGCGAACAGGGATGGGCCAGCCCCAGCATTTT. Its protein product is CAISERTGMGQPQHF.

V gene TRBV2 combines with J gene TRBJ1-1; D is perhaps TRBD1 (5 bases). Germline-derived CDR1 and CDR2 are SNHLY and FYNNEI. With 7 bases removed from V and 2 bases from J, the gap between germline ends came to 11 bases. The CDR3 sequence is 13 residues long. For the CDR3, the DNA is TGTGCCAGCACCGACAGCAGAAACACTGAAGCTTTCTTT. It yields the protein CASTDSRNTEAFF.

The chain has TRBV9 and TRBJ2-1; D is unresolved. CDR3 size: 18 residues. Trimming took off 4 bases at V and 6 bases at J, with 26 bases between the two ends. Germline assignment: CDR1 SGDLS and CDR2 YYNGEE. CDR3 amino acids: CASSSPNPSVGSSNEQFF. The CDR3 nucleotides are TGTGCCAGCAGCTCTCCCAACCCCTCGGTTGGTAGCAGCAATGAGCAGTTCTTC.

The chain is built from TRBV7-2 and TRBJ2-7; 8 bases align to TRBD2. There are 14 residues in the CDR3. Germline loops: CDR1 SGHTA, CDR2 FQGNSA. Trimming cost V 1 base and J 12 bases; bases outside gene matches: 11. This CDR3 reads CASSLGGGGRLGYF. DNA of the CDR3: TGTGCCAGCAGCTTAGGAGGAGGCGGGAGGTTGGGGTACTTC.

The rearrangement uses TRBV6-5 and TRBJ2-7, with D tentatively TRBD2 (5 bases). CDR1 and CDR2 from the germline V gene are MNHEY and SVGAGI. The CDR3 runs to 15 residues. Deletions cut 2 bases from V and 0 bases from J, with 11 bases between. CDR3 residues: CASSYERIPSYEQYF. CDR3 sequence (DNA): TGTGCCAGCAGTTACGAGCGGATACCCTCCTACGAGCAGTACTTC.

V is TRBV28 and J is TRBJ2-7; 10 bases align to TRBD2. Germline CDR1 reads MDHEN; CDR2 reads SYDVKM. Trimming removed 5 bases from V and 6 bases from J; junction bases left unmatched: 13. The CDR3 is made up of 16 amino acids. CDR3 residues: CASSRHPSGSQGEQYF. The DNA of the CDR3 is TGTGCCAGCAGTCGCCATCCTAGCGGGAGTCAAGGCGAGCAGTACTTC.

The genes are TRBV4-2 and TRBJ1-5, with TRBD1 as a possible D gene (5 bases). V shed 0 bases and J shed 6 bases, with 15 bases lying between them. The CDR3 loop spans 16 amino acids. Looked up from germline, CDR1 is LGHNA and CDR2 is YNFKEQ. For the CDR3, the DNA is TGTGCCAGCAGCCAAGAGGCCCCAGGGATTGGTCAGCCCCAGCATTTT. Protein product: CASSQEAPGIGQPQHF.

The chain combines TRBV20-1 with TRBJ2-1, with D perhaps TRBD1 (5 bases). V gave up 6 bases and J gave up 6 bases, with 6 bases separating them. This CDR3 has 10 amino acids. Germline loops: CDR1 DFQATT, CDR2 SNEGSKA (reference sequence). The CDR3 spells CSAQGNEQFF. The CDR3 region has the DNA TGCAGTGCCCAGGGCAATGAGCAGTTCTTC.

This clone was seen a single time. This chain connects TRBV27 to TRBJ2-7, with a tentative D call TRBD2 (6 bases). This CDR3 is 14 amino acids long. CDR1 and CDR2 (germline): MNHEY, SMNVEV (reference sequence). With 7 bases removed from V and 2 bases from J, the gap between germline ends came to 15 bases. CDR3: CASTPPGLAYEQYF. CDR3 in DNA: TGTGCCAGCACCCCCCCGGGACTTGCCTACGAGCAGTACTTC.